This T cell receptor (beta chain) was sequenced for a study of T-cell reconstitution after alpha-beta-depleted transplantation in children. Using unique molecular identifiers, the investigators prepared the TCRbeta library. TCRdb redid the calling of the PCR reads with MiXCR, one entry per CDR3 protein. The table shows more than 400,000 distinct CDR3 sequences, with 10% to 12% occurring only once. Findings and limits, study-wide: Roughly two months post-transplant, alpha-beta T cells reportedly originated from several hundred graft clones that had expanded. T-cell counts and diversity at one year following transplant were attributed mainly to newly produced T cells. Surviving recipient cells, namely T cells and thymic progenitors, were the source of high day-60 TCRbeta diversity in some patients.

This clonotype appeared a few times. The antigen remains undetermined. This CDR3 spans 15 amino acids. V was clipped by 5 bases and J by 1 base, with 13 bases between them. From germline, CDR1 is SEHNR and CDR2 FQNEAQ (reference sequence). The source of this sequence is a female patient aged 2-9 years who had a stem cell transplant for aplastic anemia, so the T cells may come from the graft donor. The specimen comprised PBMCs, mostly from graft donor cells, sampled 180 days after TCRalphabeta/CD19-depleted stem cell transplant. The genes are TRBV7-9 and TRBJ2-3; D is undetermined. The CDR3: CASSPRRERTDTQYF. The DNA of the CDR3 is TGTGCCAGCAGCCCCCGGAGAGAACGCACAGATACGCAGTATTTT. Looking up the rest from reference TRBV7-9 and TRBJ2-3 gives the full variable domain: DTGVSQNPRHKITKRGQNVTFRCDPISEHNRLYWYRQTLGQGPEFLTYFQNEAQLEKSRLLSDRFSAERPKGSFSTLEIQRTEQGDSAMYLCASSPRRERTDTQYFGPGTRLTVL.